This is a list of T cell receptor beta chains from one sample in a study of blood T cell repertoires in COVID-19. Clones were sequenced by immunoSEQ multiplex PCR, and TCRdb holds only the in-frame ones, with some missing. The sample shows about 250,000 clones, around 88% of them seen only once. Sequenced input: peripheral blood. These TCRs come from a man aged 80 or over with acute or convalescent COVID-19. The CDR3 runs from the conserved cysteine through the conserved F or W. D genes are given only for firm matches. Some rows mark clone size as missing; the rest say once, few, many or name a class of expanded clone.

j_gene,abundance,v_gene,d_gene,CDR3aa,CDR3nt
TRBJ2-1,-,TRBV7-2,-,CASSLGTNNEQFF,TGTGCCAGCAGCTTAGGAACTAACAATGAGCAGTTCTTC
TRBJ2-2,-,TRBV7-7,-,CASSSRRGEDTGELFF,TGTGCTAGCAGCTCCAGGAGAGGGGAGGACACCGGGGAGCTGTTTTTT
TRBJ1-2,-,TRBV4-2,-,CASSQDEGTIHYTF,TGTGCCAGCAGCCAAGACGAGGGAACAATACACTACACCTTC
TRBJ1-3,-,TRBV7-9,-,CASSAENTIYF,TGTGCCAGCAGCGCGGAGAACACCATATATTTT
TRBJ1-5,-,TRBV6-7,-,CASSGGYGRSSNQPQHF,TGTGCCAGCAGTGGTGGGTATGGGAGAAGCAGCAATCAGCCCCAGCATTTT
TRBJ1-2,few,TRBV7-3,-,CASSPDSNYGYTF,TGTGCCAGCAGCCCTGACAGCAACTATGGCTACACCTTC
TRBJ2-3,-,TRBV11-2,TRBD2,CASSPGLVADTQYF,TGTGCCAGCAGCCCCGGACTAGTAGCAGATACGCAGTATTTT
TRBJ2-5,-,TRBV6-2/TRBV6-3,-,CASSYAGPQETQYF,TGTGCCAGCAGTTACGCGGGACCGCAAGAGACCCAGTACTTC
TRBJ2-5,-,TRBV21-1,-,CASSLRLSAGGIRETQYF,TGTGCCAGCAGCTTACGGCTTTCAGCGGGGGGGATACGAGAGACCCAGTACTTC
TRBJ1-5,-,TRBV19,TRBD1,CASREQGEQPQHF,TGTGCCAGTAGAGAACAGGGGGAACAGCCCCAGCATTTT
TRBJ2-1,-,TRBV7-6,TRBD2,CASSLESSGPYNEQFF,TGTGCCAGCAGCTTAGAATCTAGCGGTCCGTACAATGAGCAGTTCTTC
TRBJ2-1,-,TRBV9,-,CASSVDGSPRYEQFF,TGTGCCAGCAGCGTAGACGGCTCCCCCAGGTATGAGCAGTTCTTC
TRBJ2-7,-,TRBV10-3,TRBD1,CAIRSGGQGSYEQYF,TGTGCCATCAGGAGCGGGGGACAGGGGTCCTACGAGCAGTACTTC
TRBJ2-5,-,TRBV5-1,-,CASTQQGFQETQYF,TGCGCCAGCACACAACAGGGCTTCCAAGAGACCCAGTACTTC
TRBJ2-3,-,TRBV5-1,-,CASSPRRGPWDTQYF,TGCGCCAGCAGCCCCCGCAGGGGCCCATGGGATACGCAGTATTTT
TRBJ2-1,-,TRBV19,TRBD1,CASRDLRTGGFYNEQFF,TGTGCCAGTAGGGATCTTCGAACAGGGGGCTTTTATAATGAGCAGTTCTTC
TRBJ2-5,-,TRBV27,-,CARRGRRGTQYF,TGTGCCAGAAGGGGGCGGCGGGGGACCCAGTACTTC
TRBJ2-5,-,TRBV18,-,CASSPGLEETQYF,TGTGCCAGCTCACCGGGCCTTGAAGAGACCCAGTACTTC
TRBJ2-7,-,TRBV25-1,TRBD1,CASSDGTGNLYEQYF,TGTGCCAGCAGTGACGGGACAGGGAACCTCTACGAGCAGTACTTC
TRBJ1-6,-,TRBV6-1,-,CASSETGVLPLHF,TGTGCCAGCAGTGAGACAGGAGTATTACCCCTCCACTTT
TRBJ1-4,once,TRBV7-8,-,CASSLVPPRDNEKLFF,TGTGCCAGCAGCTTAGTCCCACCTAGAGATAATGAAAAACTGTTTTTT
TRBJ1-5,-,TRBV27,-,CASSTGIQPQHF,TGTGCCAGCAGCACAGGGATTCAGCCCCAGCATTTT
TRBJ2-1,-,TRBV5-4,TRBD2,CASRRVAGGWFF,TGTGCCAGCAGACGAGTAGCGGGAGGGTGGTTCTTC
TRBJ1-2,-,TRBV19,-,CATTPLQGAYGYTF,TGTGCCACCACTCCGCTACAGGGTGCCTATGGCTACACCTTC
TRBJ1-6,-,TRBV6-9,-,CASSYSSGQDSPLHF,TGTGCCAGCAGTTATTCGTCAGGCCAGGATTCACCCCTCCACTTT
TRBJ1-1,-,TRBV2,TRBD1,CASSVGRQGNTEAFF,TGTGCCAGCAGTGTAGGGAGACAGGGGAACACTGAAGCTTTCTTT
TRBJ1-1,-,TRBV19,TRBD1,CASSIVTGGRMNTEAFF,TGTGCCAGTAGTATAGTAACAGGGGGCAGGATGAACACTGAAGCTTTCTTT
TRBJ2-3,once,TRBV5-1,TRBD1,CASSLRDRAPDTQYF,TGCGCCAGCAGCCTAAGGGACAGGGCTCCAGATACGCAGTATTTT
TRBJ2-5,-,TRBV3-1/TRBV3-2,TRBD2,CASSPEVAGQETQYF,TGTGCCAGCAGCCCAGAAGTAGCGGGTCAAGAGACCCAGTACTTC